These 7 T cell receptor beta chains were sequenced from one sample in a study of blood T cell repertoires in COVID-19. The data were produced by immunoSEQ multiplex PCR, yet TCRdb's version contains in-frame clones alone and is incomplete. The sample has fewer than 450,000 clones; about 91% are singletons. The source material was peripheral blood. Every receptor here comes from a woman between 50 and 59 years old with COVID-19, enrolled during active disease.

The rearrangement uses TRBV12-3 or TRBV12-4 and TRBJ1-3; D remains ambiguous. Trimming stripped 8 bases from V and 5 bases from J, with 10 bases between. The CDR3 has 12 amino acids. As DNA, the CDR3 is TGTGCCAGCCTCTACCACCGAAACACCATATATTTT. It is translated as CASLYHRNTIYF.

This clone has more than one count but fewer than ten. This chain joins TRBV7-8 and TRBJ2-3; D possibly corresponds to TRBD1 (5 bases). Trimming cost V 4 bases and J 4 bases, with 18 bases left between them. The CDR3 runs to 16 residues. Germline values: CDR1 SGHVS, CDR2 FQNEAQ. CDR3 sequence: CASSSPVGRLADTQYF. The CDR3 nucleotides are TGTGCCAGCAGCTCTCCGGTGGGGCGCTTGGCAGATACGCAGTATTTT.

The chain carries TRBV7-9 and TRBJ2-2; D remains ambiguous. Trimming took 2 bases from V and 8 from J, leaving 6 bases between them. The V gene's germline CDR1 is SEHNR and CDR2 FQNEAQ (reference sequence). The CDR3 loop spans 12 amino acids. The CDR3 DNA reads TGTGCCAGCAGCTTATCCGCGGGGGAGCTGTTTTTT. It encodes CASSLSAGELFF.

There are a few counts of this clone. This chain links TRBV11-2 with TRBJ1-2; weak D call: TRBD1 (6 bases). Deletions cut 0 bases from V and 0 bases from J, with 20 bases between. CDR1 is SGHAT and CDR2 is FQNNGV in the germline V gene. The CDR3 has 19 amino acids. CDR3 DNA sequence: TGTGCCAGCAGCTTAGATCGGAACAGGGCTGTGGGAGCTAACTATGGCTACACCTTC. Protein: CASSLDRNRAVGANYGYTF.

CDR3 in amino acids: CATSDLGGWDTDTQYF. CDR3 DNA: TGTGCCACCAGTGATTTGGGAGGCTGGGACACAGATACGCAGTATTTT. The chain has TRBV24-1 and TRBJ2-3; possibly TRBD2 for D (5 bases). The germline gives CDR1 KGHDR, CDR2 SFDVKD. V lost 0 bases, J lost 2 bases, and 11 bases lay in between. This CDR3 contains 16 residues.

The chain couples TRBV14 to TRBJ2-7; 9 bases map to TRBD1. The CDR3 is 15 residues long. J gave up 3 bases and V 1 base, and 4 bases lay outside the gene matches. Germline V lookup: CDR1 SGHDN, CDR2 FVKESK. The CDR3 sequence is CASSQVRTGDYEQYF. The CDR3 DNA sequence: TGTGCCAGCAGCCAAGTGCGGACAGGGGACTACGAGCAGTACTTC.

The chain uses TRBV4-1 and TRBJ2-2; D possibly corresponds to TRBD2 (7 bases). The CDR3 spans 17 residues. The germline V gene encodes CDR1 MGHRA and CDR2 YSYEKL. V was cut by 3 bases and J by 1 base, with 15 bases left in between. The CDR3 is CASSHQAGAGNTGELFF. CDR3 nucleotides: TGCGCCAGCAGCCATCAGGCGGGGGCCGGGAACACCGGGGAGCTGTTTTTT.